Listed below are T cell receptor beta chains from one sample, sequenced in a study of graft-versus-host responses after intestinal transplantation. Produced via immunoSEQ multiplex PCR; TCRdb's table is partial and in-frame only. The data hold approximately 8,600 clones, with approximately 30% observed a single time. Sequenced material: alloreactive CD4+ T cells from a mixed lymphocyte reaction culture, taken before intestinal transplant. The receptors were sampled from a human patient who received an intestinal transplant. CDR3s include the opening cysteine and the closing phenylalanine or tryptophan. Fields, in order: clone size, J gene, D gene, V gene, CDR3 DNA, CDR3 protein. D genes are given only for firm matches. The size field is filled for only some rows; it gives once, few, many or a size class.

abundance: NA; j_gene: TRBJ2-1; d_gene: TRBD2; v_gene: TRBV4-1; CDR3nt: TGCGCCAGCAGCCCCTTTAGCGGGAGCTACAATGAGCAGTTCTTC; CDR3aa: CASSPFSGSYNEQFF
abundance: medium-sized; j_gene: TRBJ2-7; d_gene: TRBD1; v_gene: TRBV5-4; CDR3nt: TGTGCCAGCAGCTTGCCAGGGGGCTACGAGCAGTACTTC; CDR3aa: CASSLPGGYEQYF
abundance: few; j_gene: TRBJ2-5; d_gene: NA; v_gene: TRBV5-1; CDR3nt: TGCGCCAGCAGCTTCAAACAGGGGGGGACAGAGACCCAGTACTTC; CDR3aa: CASSFKQGGTETQYF
abundance: NA; j_gene: TRBJ1-2; d_gene: NA; v_gene: TRBV28; CDR3nt: TGTGCCAGCAGTACGGACAGTTTCCGTAGTCATGGCTACACCTTC; CDR3aa: CASSTDSFRSHGYTF
abundance: NA; j_gene: TRBJ2-1; d_gene: TRBD2; v_gene: TRBV5-1; CDR3nt: TGCGCCAGCAGCTTGGGGACTAGCGGGGGGGATGAGCAGTTCTTC; CDR3aa: CASSLGTSGGDEQFF
abundance: few; j_gene: TRBJ1-5; d_gene: TRBD1; v_gene: TRBV2; CDR3nt: TGTGCCAGCAGTCCGGGACAGGGAGATCAGCCCCAGCATTTT; CDR3aa: CASSPGQGDQPQHF
abundance: NA; j_gene: TRBJ1-5; d_gene: NA; v_gene: TRBV6-1; CDR3nt: TGTGCCAGCAGAGACAGTTTAGATCAGCCCCAGCATTTT; CDR3aa: CASRDSLDQPQHF
abundance: few; j_gene: TRBJ2-1; d_gene: TRBD2; v_gene: TRBV7-3; CDR3nt: TGTGCCAGCAGCTCCCGGACTAGTTGGTTCGGTGAGCAGTTCTTC; CDR3aa: CASSSRTSWFGEQFF
abundance: few; j_gene: TRBJ1-5; d_gene: NA; v_gene: TRBV11-2; CDR3nt: TGTGCCAGCAGCTCTGCGTCCAGGAGCAATCAGCCCCAGCATTTT; CDR3aa: CASSSASRSNQPQHF
abundance: NA; j_gene: TRBJ2-1; d_gene: TRBD2; v_gene: TRBV7-3; CDR3nt: TGTGCCAGCAGTTATGGGACTAGCGGGAGCAATGAGCAGTTCTTC; CDR3aa: CASSYGTSGSNEQFF
abundance: NA; j_gene: TRBJ2-7; d_gene: TRBD1; v_gene: TRBV2; CDR3nt: TGTGCCAGCAGCAAACAGGGGGCGTCTAGGTACGAGCAGTACTTC; CDR3aa: CASSKQGASRYEQYF
abundance: NA; j_gene: TRBJ1-2; d_gene: NA; v_gene: TRBV18; CDR3nt: TGTGCCAGCTCACCTTCGGACAGCCGGGGCTACACCTTC; CDR3aa: CASSPSDSRGYTF
abundance: NA; j_gene: TRBJ2-5; d_gene: TRBD2; v_gene: TRBV6-1; CDR3nt: TGTGCCAGCAGTGAGAGCCCGTATAGCGGGGGGTTTGAGACCCAGTACTTC; CDR3aa: CASSESPYSGGFETQYF
abundance: NA; j_gene: TRBJ2-5; d_gene: TRBD2; v_gene: TRBV7-9; CDR3nt: TGTGCCAGCAGCTTAGGACTAGCGGGAGGTCAAGAGACCCAGTACTTC; CDR3aa: CASSLGLAGGQETQYF
abundance: once; j_gene: TRBJ1-1; d_gene: TRBD1; v_gene: TRBV5-4; CDR3nt: TGTGCCAGCAGCCCTCGACAGGGTGGGATTCCTGAAGCTTTCTTT; CDR3aa: CASSPRQGGIPEAFF
abundance: NA; j_gene: TRBJ2-3; d_gene: TRBD1; v_gene: TRBV10-3; CDR3nt: TGTGCCATCAGTGAGGGACAGGGTTTATTGCGGGATACGCAGTATTTT; CDR3aa: CAISEGQGLLRDTQYF
abundance: NA; j_gene: TRBJ1-2; d_gene: NA; v_gene: TRBV25-1; CDR3nt: TGTGCCACCTCGCGGGGCCATAACTATGGCTACACCTTC; CDR3aa: CATSRGHNYGYTF
abundance: medium-sized; j_gene: TRBJ2-7; d_gene: NA; v_gene: TRBV21-1; CDR3nt: TGTGCCAGCAGCAAAGCCCATCTAGCGGGGGGAACCGTTCGGGACGAGCAGTACTTC; CDR3aa: CASSKAHLAGGTVRDEQYF
abundance: NA; j_gene: TRBJ1-2; d_gene: TRBD1; v_gene: TRBV6-5; CDR3nt: TGTGCCAGCAGGGTAACAGGGGGTAATTATGGCTACACCTTC; CDR3aa: CASRVTGGNYGYTF
abundance: NA; j_gene: TRBJ1-1; d_gene: NA; v_gene: TRBV5-1; CDR3nt: TGCGCCAGCAGCTCCCTGGGCGGACAGAGGAGCACTGAAGCTTTCTTT; CDR3aa: CASSSLGGQRSTEAFF
abundance: NA; j_gene: TRBJ1-1; d_gene: NA; v_gene: TRBV7-2; CDR3nt: TGTGCCAGCAGCTTACAGGGAAGTAGCCCTGAAGCTTTCTTT; CDR3aa: CASSLQGSSPEAFF
abundance: NA; j_gene: TRBJ2-4; d_gene: NA; v_gene: TRBV6-6; CDR3nt: TGTGCCAGCAGATCCAAGGGGGTTTTTGCCAAAAACATTCAGTACTTC; CDR3aa: CASRSKGVFAKNIQYF